A single sample gave rise to the 9 T cell receptor beta chains below, sequenced in a study of T cells in tuberculosis. Profiling relied on immunoSEQ multiplex PCR, and the TCRdb table lists in-frame clones only, not all of them. This table has about 30,000 clones, nearly 97% appearing once. Sequencing was performed on PBMCs. These TCRs come from a donor aged 10 to 29 with latent tuberculosis or without tuberculosis infection.

The V call is TRBV7-9, the J call TRBJ1-2; D gene unclear. V lost 5 bases and J lost 6, with 19 bases in between. This CDR3 region has 15 residues. From germline, CDR1 is SEHNR and CDR2 FQNEAQ (reference sequence). The CDR3 sequence is CASSREGLRGNGYTF. The CDR3 bases are TGTGCCAGCAGCCGCGAGGGTTTAAGAGGGAATGGCTACACCTTC. Drawing the rest from reference TRBV7-9 and TRBJ1-2, the complete variable domain is DTGVSQNPRHKITKRGQNVTFRCDPISEHNRLYWYRQTLGQGPEFLTYFQNEAQLEKSRLLSDRFSAERPKGSFSTLEIQRTEQGDSAMYLCASSREGLRGNGYTFGSGTRLTVV.

The sample holds one count of this clone. The gene calls are TRBV5-5 and TRBJ2-2; D might be TRBD1 (6 bases). The CDR3 is 17 residues long. Germline lookup yields CDR1 SGHKS and CDR2 YYEKEE (reference sequence). V lost 0 bases, J lost 8 bases, and 20 bases lay in between. In DNA, the CDR3 is TGTGCCAGCAGCTTGGACCCCGGGACACTGAGGGCTGGGGAGCTGTTTTTT. Translation: CASSLDPGTLRAGELFF.

The chain joins TRBV5-1 to TRBJ2-1; TRBD2 is a possible D gene (5 bases). In germline, CDR1 is SGHRS, CDR2 YFSETQ. The ends were cut back, 5 bases at V and 0 bases at J, with 18 bases in the middle. CDR3 size: 17 residues. CDR3 nucleotide sequence: TGCGCCAGCAGTCGCCCAGCGGCCCATTCCTCCTACAATGAGCAGTTCTTC. This sequence encodes CASSRPAAHSSYNEQFF.

This sequence joins TRBV21-1 and TRBJ1-2; the table's D gene call, TRBD1, was not cross checked with the DNA. TRBV21-1 is reported as a pseudogene. CDR3 length equals 13 residues. The CDR3 spells CANRIWDTNGYTF. CDR3 in DNA: TGTGCCAACCGAATATGGGACACAAATGGCTACACCTTC.

This clone was detected only once. V is TRBV19 and J is TRBJ1-1, with 8 bases aligning to TRBD1. The V segment lost 6 bases and the J segment 0 bases; nucleotides outside the gene matches: 6. The CDR3 contains 15 residues. Germline CDR1 is LNHDA and CDR2 is SQIVND (reference sequence). The CDR3 loop reads CASSNQGQVNTEAFF. The CDR3 DNA reads as TGTGCCAGTAGCAACCAGGGACAGGTGAACACTGAAGCTTTCTTT.

V gene TRBV28 combines with J gene TRBJ1-2, with TRBD1 as a possible D gene (6 bases). The CDR3 runs 12 residues. Trimming took 3 bases from V and 8 from J, leaving 10 bases between them. Per the germline V gene, CDR1 is MDHEN and CDR2 is SYDVKM. The CDR3: CASSFGQRGYTF. CDR3 DNA: TGTGCCAGCAGTTTCGGACAGAGAGGCTACACCTTC.

This clone was seen just once. The rearrangement uses TRBV25-1 and TRBJ1-2; D possibly corresponds to TRBD1 (6 bases). Germline lookup yields CDR1 MGHDK and CDR2 SYGVNS. There are 11 residues in the CDR3. V was trimmed by 4 bases and J by 6 bases, leaving 6 bases between them. CDR3 sequence reads: CASSGGHGYTF. CDR3 nucleotides: TGTGCCAGCAGTGGGGGGCATGGCTACACCTTC.

The V and J genes are TRBV28 and TRBJ1-2; the D is unclear. Germline V lookup: CDR1 MDHEN, CDR2 SYDVKM. Trimming cost V 1 base and J 8 bases, with 17 bases left between them. The CDR3 loop spans 15 amino acids. CDR3 coding DNA: TGTGCCAGCAGTTTATTGTGGCAGGTTATGATCGGCTACACCTTC. Amino acid sequence: CASSLLWQVMIGYTF.

J is TRBJ2-7 and V is TRBV14; a weak D match, TRBD1 (7 bases). Trimming removed 4 bases at V and 0 bases at J, with 13 bases between. The V gene's germline CDR1 is SGHDN and CDR2 FVKESK. The CDR3 is 15 amino acids. The CDR3 region has the DNA TGTGCCAGCAGCCCGGGTCAGGGGGGCTCCTACGAGCAGTACTTC. It is translated as CASSPGQGGSYEQYF.